One and the same sample provided the 26 T cell receptor beta chains below, sequenced in a study of STAT5B mutations in CD4+ large granular lymphocyte leukemia. Some clones are missing from TCRdb's copy, which holds only in-frame ones; the method was immunoSEQ multiplex PCR. The sample includes 48,000 or so clones, roughly 70% seen only once; the top ten take 1.5%. The sample consisted of CD4+ T cells from blood buffy coats. These receptor sequences come from a human donor in good health.

Only a few counts were recorded for this clone. This rearrangement joins TRBV7-8 to TRBJ1-4; D is undetermined. CDR1 SGHVS and CDR2 FQNEAQ come from the germline V gene. This CDR3 contains 16 residues. With 2 bases removed from V and 0 bases from J, the gap between germline ends came to 10 bases. CDR3 residues: CASSLTTQATNEKLFF. CDR3 coding DNA: TGTGCCAGCAGCTTAACGACCCAGGCAACTAATGAAAAACTGTTTTTT.

The CDR3 region has the DNA TGCGCCAGCAGCTTTCGGGGTGTCGGCGGGGAGCTGTTTTTT. Translating gives CASSFRGVGGELFF. V and J are TRBV5-1 and TRBJ2-2, with D possibly TRBD2 on 5 matching bases. This CDR3 region has 14 residues. Trimming left V 2 bases short and J 7 bases short, with 12 bases between. Germline lookup yields CDR1 SGHRS and CDR2 YFSETQ. Variable domain in full (rest from reference TRBV5-1 and TRBJ2-2): KAGVTQTPRYLIKTRGQQVTLSCSPISGHRSVSWYQQTPGQGLQFLFEYFSETQRNKGNFPGRFSGRQFSNSRSEMNVSTLELGDSALYLCASSFRGVGGELFFGEGSRLTVL.

The rearrangement links TRBV10-2 to TRBJ1-4; 7 bases match TRBD1. Germline CDR1 WSHSY, CDR2 SAAADI. J lost 7 bases, V lost 10 bases, and 12 bases had no gene match. CDR3 length equals 14 residues. CDR3 bases: TGCGCCACCTTCAAGGGGGCTGTGGGTGAAAAACTGTTTTTT. It is translated as CATFKGAVGEKLFF.

This chain uses TRBV10-3 with TRBJ2-5, with a possible D match to TRBD2 (6 bases). The CDR3 is 12 residues long. Germline-derived CDR1 and CDR2 are ENHRY and SYGVKD. The ends were cut back, 10 bases at V and 5 bases at J, with 14 bases in the middle. Written as DNA, the CDR3 is TGTGCCACCAGCGACGGGACTGAGACCCAGTACTTC. It yields the protein CATSDGTETQYF.

V usage is TRBV7-8 and J usage is TRBJ2-1; 9 nucleotides match TRBD1. CDR3 size: 16 residues. The germline CDR1 and CDR2 sequences are SGHVS and FQNEAQ. V lost 2 bases, J lost 4 bases, and 6 bases stayed unmatched. CDR3 in DNA: TGTGCCAGCAGCTTATTGCCGACAGGGGGTTACAATGAGCAGTTCTTC. As protein: CASSLLPTGGYNEQFF.

This clone showed up just a few times. The chain uses TRBV6-5 and TRBJ2-7; D is undetermined. CDR1 is MNHEY, CDR2 SVGAGI, per germline. The CDR3 totals 12 residues. V lost 5 bases, J lost 0 bases, and 5 bases lay in between. CDR3 DNA sequence: TGTGCCAGCAGTGGCAGCTCCTACGAGCAGTACTTC. Encoded protein: CASSGSSYEQYF.

This chain connects TRBV18 to TRBJ2-2, with 9 bases lining up with TRBD1. CDR1 is KGHSH, CDR2 LQKENI, per germline. After removal of 5 bases from V and 2 bases from J, the junction contained 3 bases not matched to a gene. CDR3 length: 15 amino acids. The CDR3 nucleotides read TGTGCCAGCTCAGCGGACAGGGGAAACACCGGGGAGCTGTTTTTT. As protein: CASSADRGNTGELFF.

The chain employs TRBV6-6 and TRBJ1-2, with a tentative D call TRBD1 (5 bases). The CDR3 is 15 amino acids. Germline V gene data show CDR1 as MNHNY and CDR2 as SVGAGI (reference sequence). Trimming removed 2 bases at V and 2 bases at J, with 12 bases between. CDR3 sequence (DNA): TGTGCCAGCAGTTACCCCGAGGGACGGAACTATGGCTACACCTTC. It encodes CASSYPEGRNYGYTF.

This chain links TRBV2 with TRBJ2-6, with D possibly matching TRBD1 (6 bases). The V and J ends lost 10 bases and 0 bases respectively, with 16 bases between them. Germline lookup yields CDR1 SNHLY and CDR2 FYNNEI. This CDR3 is 16 amino acids long. The CDR3 region is CATITTGFSGANVLTF. The CDR3 DNA sequence: TGTGCCACCATTACGACAGGATTCTCTGGGGCCAACGTCCTGACTTTC. The whole variable domain, remainder taken from reference TRBV2 and TRBJ2-6, is EPEVTQTPSHQVTQMGQEVILRCVPISNHLYFYWYRQILGQKVEFLVSFYNNEISEKSEIFDDQFSVERPDGSNFTLKIRSTKLEDSAMYFCATITTGFSGANVLTFGAGSRLTVL.

The chain uses TRBV18 and TRBJ2-1; TRBD1 is a possible D gene (6 bases). Per the germline V gene, CDR1 is KGHSH and CDR2 is LQKENI. The CDR3 length is 15 residues. V lost 3 bases, J lost 5 bases, and 14 bases lay in between. The CDR3 DNA follows: TGTGCCAGCTCACCCTCGGGTCGGGACAACAATGAGCAGTTCTTC. Protein: CASSPSGRDNNEQFF.

The chain joins TRBV6-1 to TRBJ1-2; 10 positions agree with TRBD1. V dropped 1 base and J dropped 4; count of bases not matched to a gene: 3. The CDR3 has 15 residues. The germline V gene has CDR1 MNHNS and CDR2 SASEGT. CDR3 DNA sequence: TGTGCCAGCAGTGAAGGTGGGACAGGGGTCTATGGCTACACCTTC. This sequence encodes CASSEGGTGVYGYTF.

This chain links TRBV28 with TRBJ2-3; perhaps TRBD2 as D (6 bases). The CDR3 consists of 15 residues. Germline V CDR1 and CDR2: MDHEN, SYDVKM. V gave up 5 bases and J gave up 1 base, with 13 bases separating them. DNA for the CDR3: TGTGCCAGCAGTCCAGGACTACCCGGCACAGATACGCAGTATTTT. It specifies CASSPGLPGTDTQYF. Drawing the rest from reference TRBV28 and TRBJ2-3, the complete variable domain is DVKVTQSSRYLVKRTGEKVFLECVQDMDHENMFWYRQDPGLGLRLIYFSYDVKMKEKGDIPEGYSVSREKKERFSLILESASTNQTSMYLCASSPGLPGTDTQYFGPGTRLTVL.

This chain joins TRBV5-1 and TRBJ2-1, with D possibly called TRBD1 or TRBD2 (6 bases each). The V end lost 2 bases, the J end lost 0 bases, and 15 bases lay between the germline ends. Germline CDR1 is SGHRS and CDR2 is YFSETQ. The CDR3 length is 17 residues. The CDR3, as DNA: TGCGCCAGCAGCTTAACAGAGGGGGGAATCTCCTACAATGAGCAGTTCTTC. It is translated as CASSLTEGGISYNEQFF. The whole variable domain, filled in from reference TRBV5-1 and TRBJ2-1, reads KAGVTQTPRYLIKTRGQQVTLSCSPISGHRSVSWYQQTPGQGLQFLFEYFSETQRNKGNFPGRFSGRQFSNSRSEMNVSTLELGDSALYLCASSLTEGGISYNEQFFGPGTRLTVL.

The chain has TRBV21-1 and TRBJ1-1. TRBV21-1 is tagged as a pseudogene. CDR3 length: 16 amino acids. CDR3 protein: CASSKERGGPNTEAFF. CDR3 nucleotides: TGTGCCAGCAGCAAAGAGAGGGGGGGACCAAACACTGAAGCTTTCTTT.

The V gene is TRBV7-3, the J gene TRBJ1-1; no definite D call. This CDR3 is built from 13 residues. In germline, CDR1 is SGHTA, CDR2 FQGTGA. The V gene lost 6 bases and the J gene lost 6 bases, with 14 bases spanning the gap. CDR3 bases: TGTGCCAGCAGTACCCAACGAGGCGCTGAAGCTTTCTTT. It yields the protein CASSTQRGAEAFF.

The V and J genes are TRBV30 and TRBJ1-1; no firm D call. Trimming removed 2 bases from V and 8 bases from J, with 15 bases in between. Germline V gene sequence: CDR1 GTSNPN, CDR2 SVGIG (reference sequence). This CDR3 has 13 amino acids. The CDR3 sequence: CAWSLLLGPEAFF. The CDR3, as DNA: TGTGCCTGGAGTCTTCTATTGGGCCCCGAAGCTTTCTTT.

This sequence joins TRBV21-1 and TRBJ1-5; the table's TRBD1 call for D was not verified on the DNA. TRBV21-1 is a pseudogene. This CDR3 contains 18 residues. This CDR3 is CASSKADRGLALQRPQHF. In nucleotides, the CDR3 is TGTGCCAGCAGCAAAGCTGACAGGGGGCTGGCCTTGCAGCGGCCCCAGCATTTT.

CDR3 protein: CASSFSGGRSTDTQYF. The CDR3, as DNA: TGTGCCAGCAGCTTCTCGGGGGGTCGGAGCACAGATACGCAGTATTTT. This chain uses TRBV7-2 with TRBJ2-3; TRBD2 matches at 7 bases. The CDR3 has 16 amino acids. Germline trimming cut 3 bases from V and 0 bases from J; bases unmatched to any gene: 6. Germline-derived CDR1 and CDR2 are SGHTA and FQGNSA.

This clone has only a few counts. The CDR3 region is CASSTGRRGGTEAFF. In nucleotides, the CDR3 is TGCGCCAGCAGCACGGGACGCCGGGGGGGAACTGAAGCTTTCTTT. The chain is built from TRBV5-1 and TRBJ1-1; tentative D call: TRBD1 (5 bases). CDR3 size: 15 residues. Germline CDR1 reads SGHRS; CDR2 reads YFSETQ. The V end lost 4 bases, the J end lost 5 bases, and 18 bases lay between the germline ends.

This chain uses TRBV5-1 with TRBJ1-2; D remains ambiguous. The CDR3 is 13 amino acids. The germline gives CDR1 SGHRS, CDR2 YFSETQ. Between the trimmed V and J ends, which lost 4 bases and 3 bases, there was a span of 10 bases. The CDR3 nucleotides are TGCGCCAGCAGCCTAGGACTGGACTATGGCTACACCTTC. Encoded protein: CASSLGLDYGYTF.

This clone is a singleton in its sample. This chain uses TRBV6-1 with TRBJ2-4; 7 nucleotides agree with TRBD1. The CDR3 length is 15 residues. Germline assignment: CDR1 MNHNS and CDR2 SASEGT. V dropped 4 bases and J dropped 9; count of bases not matched to a gene: 12. The CDR3 coding sequence is TGTGCCAGCAGTGCACGCTCCGGGACAGAAACCATTCAGTACTTC. It translates to CASSARSGTETIQYF.

V gene TRBV6-6 combines with J gene TRBJ2-7, with 8 bases matching TRBD1. The CDR3 contains 13 residues. J gave up 7 bases and V 6 bases, and 8 bases lay outside the gene matches. CDR1 and CDR2 (germline): MNHNY, SVGAGI (reference sequence). CDR3 DNA: TGTGCCAGCAGGCCGACAGGGGCGAAGGAGCAGTACGTC. This codes for CASRPTGAKEQYV.

V usage is TRBV2 and J usage is TRBJ1-3, with 9 bases lining up with TRBD1. Trimming took 3 bases from V and 4 from J; bases not matched to a gene: 7. Germline CDR1 is SNHLY and CDR2 is FYNNEI. This CDR3 comprises 16 residues. The CDR3 region has the DNA TGTGCCAGCAGTGACCTACAGGGGGCTGACGGAAACACCATATATTTT. It is translated as CASSDLQGADGNTIYF.

A single count supports this clone. The chain combines TRBV6-5 with TRBJ1-6, with D uncertain. The CDR3 has 12 residues. The germline V gene has CDR1 MNHEY and CDR2 SVGAGI. The V end lost 4 bases, the J end lost 11 bases, and 9 bases lay between the germline ends. The CDR3 DNA sequence: TGTGCCAGCAGTTTGTCCGGGCCACCCCTCCACTTT. This translates into CASSLSGPPLHF.

The chain combines TRBV5-8 with TRBJ2-7; D gene uncertain. Germline loops: CDR1 SGHTS, CDR2 YDEGEE. There are 14 residues in the CDR3. Trimming cost V 2 bases and J 3 bases, with 12 bases left between them. CDR3 in amino acids: CASSFGSGFYEQYF. The CDR3 region has the DNA TGTGCCAGCAGCTTCGGCAGTGGCTTCTACGAGCAGTACTTC.

This rearrangement joins TRBV27 to TRBJ2-5; D gene ambiguous. CDR1 and CDR2 (germline): MNHEY, SMNVEV (reference sequence). The CDR3 extends over 13 amino acids. V was cut by 0 bases and J by 2 bases, with 4 bases left in between. The chain's CDR3 is CASSLSLQETQYF. CDR3 DNA: TGTGCCAGCAGTTTATCGTTGCAAGAGACCCAGTACTTC.